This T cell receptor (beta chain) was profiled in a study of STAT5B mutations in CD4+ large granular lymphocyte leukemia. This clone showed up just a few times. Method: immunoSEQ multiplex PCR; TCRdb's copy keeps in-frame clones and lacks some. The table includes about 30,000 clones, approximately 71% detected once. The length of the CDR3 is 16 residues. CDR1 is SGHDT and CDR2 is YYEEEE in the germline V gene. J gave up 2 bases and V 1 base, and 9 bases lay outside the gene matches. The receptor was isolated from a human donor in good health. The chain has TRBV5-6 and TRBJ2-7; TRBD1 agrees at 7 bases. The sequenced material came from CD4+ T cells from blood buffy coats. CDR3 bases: TGTGCCAGCAGCTTGCCCACAGGGGCCTTCACCTACGAGCAGTACTTC. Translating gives CASSLPTGAFTYEQYF.